What follows is one T cell receptor beta chain and its context. This clonotype was seen repeatedly, ten times or more. The antigen this receptor binds is unknown. It has no much larger one-base neighbor in the sample; base qualities were not kept. This record belongs to a study of CD8+CD57+ T cells in acquired aplastic anemia (dated by TCRdb to between 2018 and 2020). Study-level background: A mean of about 3.2 ug of DNA, ranging from 0.2 to 27.4 ug, was extracted from sorted CD4+ and CD8+ cells. An average of approximately 9.8 million reads for CD4+ cells and 11 million or so reads for CD8+ cells was obtained from healthy donor samples.

The study deep-sequenced TCR repertoires of sorted CD4+ and CD8+ blood T cells from severe aplastic anemia patients and healthy subjects. Ficoll-Paque density gradient centrifugation was used to isolate peripheral blood mononuclear cells. CD4+ and CD8+ T cells were sorted by FACS or magnetic beads before DNA extraction. According to the germline V gene (reference sequence), CDR1 reads DFQATT and CDR2 reads SNEGSKA. Taken from cysteine to phenylalanine, the CDR3 has 10 residues. The sequence is cut down to CDR3 DNA, 30 bases in frame from base 1. V and J are truncated by 5 bases and 9 bases respectively, leaving an intervening sequence of 8 bases. Genomic DNA was used as template for profiling of TCR beta VDJ combinations and CDR3 sequences. TCR repertoire sequencing was run on an Illumina HiSeq 2000. Regarding the original processing steps: TRBV/TRBJ rearrangement plots, CDR3 size and DJ length profiles, and Simpson's diversity index were used to assess repertoires. The most abundant DNA sequence in the deep sequencing data was defined as the immunodominant clone. CDR3 amino acid sequences were checked for sharing between subjects and were compared against published repertoires and the VDJdb database. The public reads were quality trimmed at Q25 with fastp and then assembled into clones with MiXCR by TCRdb, keeping productive beta chains. CDR3 protein duplicates are merged, each entry listing the most common genes and DNA. V and J calls and clone size were set by TCRdb, not the authors. The sample contains about 190,000 distinct CDR3 sequences, less than 70% of them found a single time. The biggest ten clones account for more than 15% of the sample.

Study-wide findings and limitations: No significant difference in CD8+ Simpson's diversity was found between patients and healthy controls (P=0.060). About 29 CD8+ CDR3 sequences were found to be shared between patients and controls, but these sequences appeared to be highly expressed in patients and within the immunodominant clones of the patients.

Material for sequencing was sorted CD4+, CD8+, or CD8+CD57+ T cells (not recorded which) from PBMCs. The receptor was isolated from a human donor in good health, serving as a control. The chain uses TRBV20-1 and TRBJ2-1; the D gene assignment is ambiguous. The sequenced DNA: TGCAGTGCTGGAAGCGTTGAGCAGTTCTTC. This sequence encodes CSAGSVEQFF.